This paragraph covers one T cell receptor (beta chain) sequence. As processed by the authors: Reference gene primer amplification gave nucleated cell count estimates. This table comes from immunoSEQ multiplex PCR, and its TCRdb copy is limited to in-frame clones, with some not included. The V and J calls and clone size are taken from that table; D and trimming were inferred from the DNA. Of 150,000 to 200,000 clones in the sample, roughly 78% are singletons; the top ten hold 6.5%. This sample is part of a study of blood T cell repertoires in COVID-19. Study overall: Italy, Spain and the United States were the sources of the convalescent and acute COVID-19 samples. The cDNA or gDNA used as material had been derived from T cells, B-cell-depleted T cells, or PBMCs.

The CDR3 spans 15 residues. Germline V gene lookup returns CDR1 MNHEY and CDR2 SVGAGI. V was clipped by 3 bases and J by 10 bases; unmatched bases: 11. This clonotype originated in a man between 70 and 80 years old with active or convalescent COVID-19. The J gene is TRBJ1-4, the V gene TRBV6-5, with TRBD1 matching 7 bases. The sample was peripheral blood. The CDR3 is CASSYSWDSIGKLFF. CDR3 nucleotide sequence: TGTGCCAGCAGTTATTCTTGGGACAGCATCGGAAAACTGTTTTTT.